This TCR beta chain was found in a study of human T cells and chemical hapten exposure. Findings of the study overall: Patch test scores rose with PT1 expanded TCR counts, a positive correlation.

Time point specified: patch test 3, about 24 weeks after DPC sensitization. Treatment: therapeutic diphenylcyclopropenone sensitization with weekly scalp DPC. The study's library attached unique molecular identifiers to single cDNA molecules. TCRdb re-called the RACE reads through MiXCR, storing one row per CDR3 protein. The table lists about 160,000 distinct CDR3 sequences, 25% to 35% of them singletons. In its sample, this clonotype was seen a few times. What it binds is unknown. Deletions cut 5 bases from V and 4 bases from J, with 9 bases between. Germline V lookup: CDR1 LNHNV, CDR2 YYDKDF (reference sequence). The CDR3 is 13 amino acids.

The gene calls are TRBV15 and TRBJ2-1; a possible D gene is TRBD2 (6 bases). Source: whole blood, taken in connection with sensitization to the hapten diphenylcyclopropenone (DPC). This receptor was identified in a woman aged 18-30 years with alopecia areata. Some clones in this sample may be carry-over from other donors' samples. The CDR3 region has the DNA TGTGCCACCAGCGGGGGACTTTACAATGAGCAGTTCTTC. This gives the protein CATSGGLYNEQFF.